The 19 T cell receptor beta chains below come from one sample, sequenced in a study of cytomegalovirus exposure and HLA in healthy donors (dated by TCRdb to 2016 to 2017). Library preparation employed the immunoSEQ multiplex PCR assay. For the multiplex PCR, a mixture combining 60 forward primers for TCR Vbeta segments and 13 reverse primers for TCR Jbeta segments was used. TCRdb took this table from immuneACCESS and kept in-frame rearrangements with V and J called. Such tables lack part of the clones; where checked against another copy, unresolved V genes explain under half of the gap, and the rest is unexplained. The sample records 100,000 to 150,000 clones, 60% to 85% of which are singletons. The ten largest clones capture 1.2% of the sample. The sample was PBMCs. These receptors came from a female donor in good health and CMV-seronegative.

The rearrangement joins TRBV2 to TRBJ1-3, with TRBD1 matching 7 bases. V lost 4 bases to trimming and J lost 9 bases; unmatched junction nucleotides: 3. Germline CDR1 SNHLY, CDR2 FYNNEI. The CDR3 has 12 residues. The chain's CDR3 is CASSVQGGTIYF. Written as DNA, the CDR3 is TGTGCCAGCAGTGTTCAGGGGGGCACCATATATTTT.

This clone was counted once. This chain uses TRBV7-6 with TRBJ1-1; perhaps TRBD1 as D (6 bases). Germline V CDR1 and CDR2: SGHVS, FNYEAQ. This CDR3 comprises 13 residues. The V end lost 0 bases, the J end lost 10 bases, and 12 bases lay between the germline ends. CDR3 bases: TGTGCCAGCAGCTTAGCGGCAGGGGATGGAGCTTTCTTT. Protein product: CASSLAAGDGAFF.

The CDR3 nucleotides are TGTGCCAGCAGCTCTCATGGGAGGACGACACAGACCCAGTACTTC. It encodes CASSSHGRTTQTQYF. This chain joins TRBV5-4 and TRBJ2-5; D perhaps matches TRBD2 (6 bases). There are 15 residues in the CDR3. In germline, CDR1 is SGHNT, CDR2 YYREEE (reference sequence). Trimming left V 3 bases short and J 6 bases short, with 18 bases between.

This clone was seen just once. The chain joins TRBV19 to TRBJ1-5, with D perhaps TRBD1 (6 bases). CDR1 and CDR2 (germline): LNHDA, SQIVND (reference sequence). Trimming left V 6 bases short and J 2 bases short, with 14 bases between. The CDR3 is 15 amino acids. The CDR3 reads CASSQGFRGNQPQHF. CDR3 nucleotide sequence: TGTGCCAGTAGCCAGGGGTTTAGGGGCAATCAGCCCCAGCATTTT. Full variable domain (remainder filled in from reference TRBV19 and TRBJ1-5): DGGITQSPKYLFRKEGQNVTLSCEQNLNHDAMYWYRQDPGQGLRLIYYSQIVNDFQKGDIAEGYSVSREKKESFPLTVTSAQKNPTAFYLCASSQGFRGNQPQHFGDGTRLSIL.

The chain combines TRBV30 with TRBJ2-1; the D gene is possibly TRBD2 (5 bases). The CDR3 is 15 amino acids. V was shortened by 4 bases and J by 0 bases, with 13 bases between the two germline ends. In germline, CDR1 is GTSNPN, CDR2 SVGIG (reference sequence). The CDR3 nucleotides are TGTGCCTGGATCTCGGGGATATCCTCCTACAATGAGCAGTTCTTC. It specifies CAWISGISSYNEQFF.

This clone was seen more than once but under ten times. The genes are TRBV5-1 and TRBJ2-3; TRBD2 agrees at 13 bases. Unmatched junction bases numbered 8, after V lost 0 bases and J lost 4 bases. CDR1 is SGHRS and CDR2 is YFSETQ in the germline V gene. The CDR3 length is 18 residues. The CDR3 reads CASSLDITSGRAPDTQYF. The CDR3 DNA sequence: TGCGCCAGCAGCTTGGATATTACTAGCGGGAGGGCCCCAGATACGCAGTATTTT.

This clone was observed a single time. V and J are TRBV6-1 and TRBJ2-5; 7 bases align to TRBD2. After removal of 3 bases from V and 7 bases from J, the junction contained 5 bases not matched to a gene. CDR1 MNHNS and CDR2 SASEGT come from the germline V gene. The CDR3 consists of 13 residues. CDR3 sequence: CASSDGPGGTQYF. CDR3 nucleotide sequence: TGTGCCAGCAGTGATGGCCCGGGGGGGACCCAGTACTTC.

This clone came up a few times. The CDR3 DNA follows: TGTGCCAGTAGTACGGGACAGCTCACCCGGGGCTACACCTTC. It is translated as CASSTGQLTRGYTF. This chain links TRBV19 with TRBJ1-2, with 7 nucleotides matching TRBD1. There are 14 residues in the CDR3. V was clipped by 4 bases and J by 8 bases; unmatched bases: 10. Per germline, CDR1 LNHDA and CDR2 SQIVND (reference sequence).

The V and J genes are TRBV5-6 and TRBJ2-1; 15 nucleotides align to TRBD2. The CDR3 runs to 17 residues. V was pared by 4 bases and J by 6 bases, with 8 bases of the junction left unmatched. Germline CDR1 reads SGHDT; CDR2 reads YYEEEE. CDR3 residues: CASSAGLAGGLFNEQFF. The CDR3 DNA reads TGTGCCAGCAGCGCCGGACTAGCGGGAGGGCTATTCAATGAGCAGTTCTTC.

Turning to this clone: Germline and junction disagree at one end, which may indicate a read error. The chain couples TRBV6-6 to TRBJ2-6, with D maybe TRBD1 (5 bases). Germline CDR1 is MNHNY and CDR2 is SVGAGI (reference sequence). The CDR3 runs 15 residues. DNA of the CDR3: TGTGCCAGCAGTTACTCAGGTACTGGGGCCAACGGCCTGACTTTC. Protein product: CASSYSGTGANGLTF.

A few counts support this clone. The rearrangement uses TRBV15 and TRBJ1-6; 9 nucleotides match TRBD1. Germline V lookup: CDR1 LNHNV, CDR2 YYDKDF (reference sequence). The ends lost 7 bases at V and 7 bases at J; junction bases unmatched: 5. The CDR3 sequence is 14 residues long. The CDR3 nucleotides read TGTGCCACCACCTTGGGGACAGGGAATTCACCCCTCCACTTT. Translating it yields CATTLGTGNSPLHF.

The chain carries TRBV25-1 and TRBJ1-2, with a possible D match to TRBD1 (6 bases). The germline V and J ends were trimmed by 8 bases and 6 bases, with 13 bases remaining between them. Germline assignment: CDR1 MGHDK and CDR2 SYGVNS. The CDR3 spans 12 residues. The CDR3 bases are TGTGCCAGCTATACAGGGCATGATGGCTACACCTTC. Translated, it gives CASYTGHDGYTF.

This chain uses TRBV28 with TRBJ2-2; the match to TRBD2 covers 7 bases. Germline loops: CDR1 MDHEN, CDR2 SYDVKM. After removal of 1 base from V and 7 bases from J, the junction contained 6 bases not matched to a gene. This CDR3 spans 15 amino acids. In DNA form, the CDR3 reads TGTGCCAGCAGTTTATATGGCGGGAGAGGCGGGGAGCTGTTTTTT. Its translation is CASSLYGGRGGELFF.

This clone has a handful of counts. The chain couples TRBV7-9 to TRBJ2-1; 10 positions match TRBD2. From germline, CDR1 is SEHNR and CDR2 FQNEAQ (reference sequence). With 4 bases clipped from V and 3 bases from J, the junction kept 3 bases outside the gene matches. The CDR3 has 15 residues. CDR3 coding DNA: TGTGCCAGCAGCTCGGCTAGCGGGGGCTACAATGAGCAGTTCTTC. It codes for CASSSASGGYNEQFF.

The V gene is TRBV12-2, the J gene TRBJ1-5; the D call in the table, TRBD1, was not verified against the DNA. TRBV12-2 is a listed pseudogene. The CDR3 has 18 residues. CDR3 nucleotide sequence: TGTGCAAGTCGCTTAGCGACTTTGGGACAGGGGGCCAATCAGCCCCAGCATTTT. Its translation: CASRLATLGQGANQPQHF.

The chain employs TRBV20-1 and TRBJ2-1; 10 nucleotides line up with TRBD2. Trimming cost V 6 bases and J 14 bases; bases outside gene matches: 7. Germline V gives CDR1 DFQATT, CDR2 SNEGSKA (reference sequence). The CDR3 extends over 11 amino acids. CDR3 region: CSAPKSGREFF. In nucleotides, the CDR3 is TGCAGTGCACCAAAGAGCGGGAGGGAGTTCTTC.

The genes are TRBV6-5 and TRBJ1-3; D possibly corresponds to TRBD1 (6 bases). The CDR3 consists of 14 residues. Germline V gene sequence: CDR1 MNHEY, CDR2 SVGAGI. The V end lost 10 bases, the J end lost 4 bases, and 17 bases lay between the germline ends. As DNA, the CDR3 is TGTGCCACCAGAGTCACAGGGTCCGGAAACACCATATATTTT. This codes for CATRVTGSGNTIYF.

V and J are TRBV28 and TRBJ2-7; 10 bases are shared with TRBD2. The CDR3 is 14 residues long. Germline CDR1 and CDR2: MDHEN and SYDVKM. V dropped 7 bases and J dropped 3; count of bases not matched to a gene: 6. CDR3 region: CASMLAGGIYEQYF. DNA for the CDR3: TGTGCCAGCATGTTAGCGGGAGGAATCTACGAGCAGTACTTC.

The V call is TRBV5-4, the J call TRBJ1-1; D is possibly TRBD1 (6 bases). CDR1 SGHNT and CDR2 YYREEE come from the germline V gene (reference sequence). The CDR3 is made up of 16 amino acids. The V end lost 4 bases, the J end lost 3 bases, and 19 bases lay between the germline ends. The CDR3: CASSPRAGGVDTEAFF. The CDR3 DNA reads TGTGCCAGCAGCCCTCGGGCGGGGGGCGTGGACACTGAAGCTTTCTTT.